This TCR beta chain was captured in a study of response to subunit inactivated influenza vaccine. Findings and limits, study-wide: The authors put forward the suggestion that each seasonal influenza vaccination may bring in only a limited number of new T cells.

The length of the CDR3 is 13 residues. V lost 3 bases, J lost 5 bases, and 10 bases lay in between. The germline V gene has CDR1 MNHEY and CDR2 SVGAGI. TCRdb re-derived calls from the RT-PCR reads in MiXCR, one entry per CDR3 protein. Of a few hundred thousand distinct CDR3 sequences listed, 14% are singletons. A note on this clonotype: No antigen is known for it.

This receptor was identified in a man aged 50-60 years who received an inactivated influenza vaccine. The V gene is TRBV6-5, the J gene TRBJ2-5; no definite D call. Material: PBMCs from blood, obtained roughly 13 days after vaccination. CDR3 in amino acids: CASSYIRRETQYF. The CDR3 nucleotides are TGTGCCAGCAGTTATATTAGGCGGGAGACCCAGTACTTC.